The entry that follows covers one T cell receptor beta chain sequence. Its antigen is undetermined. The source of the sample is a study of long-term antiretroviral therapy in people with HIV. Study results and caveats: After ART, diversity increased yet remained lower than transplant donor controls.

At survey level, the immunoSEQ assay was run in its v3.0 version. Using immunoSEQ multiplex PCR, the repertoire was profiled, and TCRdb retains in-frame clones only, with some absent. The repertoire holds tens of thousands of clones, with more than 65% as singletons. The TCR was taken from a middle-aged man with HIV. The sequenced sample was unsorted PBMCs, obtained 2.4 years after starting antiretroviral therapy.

In DNA, the CDR3 is TGTGCCAGTAGTCGGACAGGGGCGAATTCACCCCTCCACTTT. Its translation is CASSRTGANSPLHF. The chain couples TRBV19 to TRBJ1-6; TRBD1 matches 9 bases. J gave up 7 bases and V 5 bases, and 3 bases lay outside the gene matches. The CDR3 sequence is 14 residues long. Germline V CDR1 and CDR2: LNHDA, SQIVND (reference sequence).